The 27 T cell receptor beta chains reported below all come from one sample, sequenced in a study of Ad26.COV2.S vaccination and SARS-CoV-2 variants. Stated treatment: some 19 received Ad26.COV2.S at low or high dose, single or two shots; about 5 received placebo; per-sample allocation not given. Repertoires come from day 63 after the first vaccine or placebo injection. Method: immunoSEQ multiplex PCR; TCRdb's copy keeps in-frame clones and lacks some. The table records around 270,000 clones, roughly nine tenths of them present only once. This sample comprised peripheral blood, obtained in a trial of Ad26.COV2.S vaccine versus placebo. All receptors derive from a person between 18 and 65 years old who received the Ad26.COV2.S COVID-19 vaccine or a placebo.

The J gene is TRBJ2-7, the V gene TRBV6-1; no reliable D call. CDR1 MNHNS and CDR2 SASEGT come from the germline V gene. The length of the CDR3 is 17 residues. V was trimmed by 1 base and J by 4 bases, leaving 20 bases between them. CDR3: CASSEGSPGTVGYEQYF. The CDR3 coding sequence is TGTGCCAGCAGTGAAGGATCGCCAGGAACCGTAGGATACGAGCAGTACTTC.

The chain carries TRBV11-2 and TRBJ2-5; TRBD1 matches at 10 bases. The J segment lost 1 base and the V segment lost 5 bases, leaving 16 bases of the junction unmatched. Germline V gives CDR1 SGHAT, CDR2 FQNNGV. The CDR3 is 19 residues long. CDR3 bases: TGTGCCAGCAGCCCCCTTGACAGGGGGCGGGTTGGGTTCCAAGAGACCCAGTACTTC. Its translation: CASSPLDRGRVGFQETQYF.

The CDR3 spells CASGGRLTYTDTQYF. CDR3 bases: TGTGCCAGTGGAGGGCGTCTTACCTACACAGATACGCAGTATTTT. J is TRBJ2-3 and V is TRBV19, with D perhaps TRBD2 (6 bases). Per germline, CDR1 LNHDA and CDR2 SQIVND (reference sequence). The V end was cut by 8 bases, the J end by 2 bases, with 17 bases between. There are 15 residues in the CDR3.

J is TRBJ1-6 and V is TRBV7-2, with 7 nucleotides matching TRBD1. The CDR3 spans 16 residues. The germline gives CDR1 SGHTA, CDR2 FQGNSA. The V gene end was trimmed by 5 bases and the J gene end by 10 bases; junction bases not matched to a gene: 14. The CDR3, as DNA: TGTGCCAGCAGCGTGGTACAGGGGCTAGAGAGGTCACCCCTCCACTTT. The encoded protein is CASSVVQGLERSPLHF.

This chain uses TRBV7-2 with TRBJ2-2; 13 bases map to TRBD2. Germline lookup yields CDR1 SGHTA and CDR2 FQGNSA. This CDR3 region has 18 residues. J was trimmed by 6 bases and V by 5 bases; bases with no gene match: 12. CDR3 loop: CASSITLLAGGLAGELFF. The CDR3 DNA reads as TGTGCCAGCAGCATCACCCTACTAGCGGGGGGGCTGGCCGGGGAGCTGTTTTTT.

A note on this clone: The same CDR3 is also encoded by other DNA sequences in this sample. This CDR3 reads CASSPGPLPYEQYV. DNA of the CDR3: TGTGCCAGCAGCCCCGGGCCTCTTCCCTACGAGCAGTACGTC. This chain joins TRBV27 and TRBJ2-7; D remains unclear. V was pared by 6 bases and J by 2 bases, with 14 bases between. Looked up from germline, CDR1 is MNHEY and CDR2 is SMNVEV (reference sequence). CDR3 length: 14 residues.

The chain combines TRBV30 with TRBJ2-3; 10 bases map to TRBD2. Germline CDR1 GTSNPN, CDR2 SVGIG (reference sequence). The CDR3 is 13 residues long. V shed 8 bases, J shed 4 bases, and the junction held 6 bases outside the gene matches. The DNA of the CDR3 is TGTGCCCAGAGCGGGGGGGCGGCAGATACGCAGTATTTT. Protein sequence: CAQSGGAADTQYF. Full variable domain (outside the CDR3, taken from reference TRBV30 and TRBJ2-3): SQTIHQWPATLVQPVGSPLSLECTVEGTSNPNLYWYRQAAGRGLQLLFYSVGIGQISSEVPQNLSASRPQDRQFILSSKKLLLSDSGFYLCAQSGGAADTQYFGPGTRLTVL.

The rearrangement links TRBV12-5 to TRBJ1-3; possibly TRBD1 for D (6 bases). CDR1 is LGHNT, CDR2 FRNRAP, per germline. This CDR3 contains 17 residues. The V and J ends lost 0 bases and 4 bases respectively, with 16 bases between them. The CDR3 loop reads CASGLVNGGADGNTIYF. The CDR3 DNA is TGTGCTAGTGGTTTGGTAAACGGGGGGGCAGACGGAAACACCATATATTTT. The variable domain in full, with the rest retrieved from reference TRBV12-5 and TRBJ1-3, is DARVTQTPRHKVTEMGQEVTMRCQPILGHNTVFWYRQTMMQGLELLAYFRNRAPLDDSGMPKDRFSAEMPDATLATLKIQPSEPRDSAVYFCASGLVNGGADGNTIYFGEGSWLTVV.

J is TRBJ1-5 and V is TRBV7-2, with no clear D. In germline, CDR1 is SGHTA, CDR2 FQGNSA. CDR3 length: 15 residues. V lost 1 base and J lost 0, with 7 bases in between. DNA for the CDR3: TGTGCCAGCAGCTTAGATAAAAATAGCAATCAGCCCCAGCATTTT. Amino acid sequence: CASSLDKNSNQPQHF.

This clone appeared once. The V gene is TRBV5-1, the J gene TRBJ2-1, with 8 bases that match TRBD1. This CDR3 comprises 13 residues. After removal of 4 bases from V and 6 bases from J, the junction contained 3 bases not matched to a gene. Germline loops: CDR1 SGHRS, CDR2 YFSETQ. This CDR3 is CASSGDRPNEQFF. In DNA, the CDR3 is TGCGCCAGCAGCGGGGACAGGCCCAATGAGCAGTTCTTC.

This chain uses TRBV7-8 with TRBJ2-1; 8 bases agree with TRBD1. The CDR3 has 15 amino acids. V dropped 3 bases and J dropped 1; count of bases not matched to a gene: 2. In germline, CDR1 is SGHVS, CDR2 FQNEAQ. The CDR3 region has the DNA TGTGCCAGCAGCTTGACAGGGGATTCCTACAATGAGCAGTTCTTC. Protein sequence: CASSLTGDSYNEQFF.

The CDR3 DNA reads TGTGCCACCAGCAAGGGACTCGCGGGGGGGGAGGAGACCCAGTACTTC. This encodes CATSKGLAGGEETQYF. V is TRBV15 and J is TRBJ2-5; 9 bases map to TRBD2. This CDR3 region has 16 residues. Germline V gene data show CDR1 as LNHNV and CDR2 as YYDKDF (reference sequence). Trimming removed 4 bases from V and 5 bases from J; junction bases left unmatched: 11.

The J gene is TRBJ2-1, the V gene TRBV9; 9 positions agree with TRBD1. Germline V gene data show CDR1 as SGDLS and CDR2 as YYNGEE. CDR3 length: 15 residues. V lost 4 bases, J lost 8 bases, and 10 bases stayed unmatched. The CDR3 DNA reads as TGTGCCAGCAGCCGATCCGGGACAGGGACGGATGAGCAGTTCTTC. It is translated as CASSRSGTGTDEQFF.

As for this clone: The same CDR3 is also encoded by other DNA sequences in this sample. The chain is built from TRBV11-1 and TRBJ2-2; weak D call: TRBD2 (6 bases). V shed 3 bases and J shed 5 bases, with 7 bases lying between them. This CDR3 contains 13 residues. Germline CDR1 and CDR2: SGHAT and FQDESV (reference sequence). CDR3 sequence: CASSLEGTGELFF. The DNA for the CDR3 is TGTGCCAGCAGCTTGGAGGGGACCGGGGAGCTGTTTTTT.

This chain uses TRBV6-4 with TRBJ1-5, with a possible D match to TRBD1 (5 bases). V was shortened by 6 bases and J by 0 bases, with 12 bases between the two germline ends. This CDR3 comprises 15 residues. Germline values: CDR1 MRHNA, CDR2 SNTAGT. The CDR3 nucleotides are TGTGCCAGCAGCGGGGACGGTTATAGCAATCAGCCCCAGCATTTT. Translated: CASSGDGYSNQPQHF.

The genes are TRBV4-1 and TRBJ1-3; D is ambiguous. CDR1 and CDR2 (germline): MGHRA, YSYEKL. This CDR3 has 15 residues. Between the trimmed V and J ends, which lost 1 base and 1 base, there was a span of 8 bases. In DNA form, the CDR3 reads TGCGCCAGCAGCCAAGTCTTTTATTCTGGAAACACCATATATTTT. Translated: CASSQVFYSGNTIYF.

The chain is built from TRBV27 and TRBJ1-5; 7 bases line up with TRBD1. Germline V gene sequence: CDR1 MNHEY, CDR2 SMNVEV (reference sequence). J was trimmed by 0 bases and V by 6 bases; bases with no gene match: 5. The CDR3 extends over 15 amino acids. This chain's CDR3 is CASRPGQNSNQPQHF. In nucleotides, the CDR3 is TGTGCCAGCAGACCGGGACAGAATAGCAATCAGCCCCAGCATTTT.

The rearrangement links TRBV19 to TRBJ1-5, with TRBD1 identical over 8 bases. V dropped 6 bases and J dropped 3; count of bases not matched to a gene: 10. The length of the CDR3 is 16 residues. CDR1 is LNHDA and CDR2 is SQIVND in the germline V gene (reference sequence). This CDR3 is CASSHRQGWNNQPQHF. The DNA of the CDR3 is TGTGCCAGTAGCCACCGACAGGGGTGGAACAATCAGCCCCAGCATTTT. The variable domain in full, completed from reference TRBV19 and TRBJ1-5, reads DGGITQSPKYLFRKEGQNVTLSCEQNLNHDAMYWYRQDPGQGLRLIYYSQIVNDFQKGDIAEGYSVSREKKESFPLTVTSAQKNPTAFYLCASSHRQGWNNQPQHFGDGTRLSIL.

This clone was found once. The chain recombines TRBV7-2 with TRBJ1-1, with TRBD1 matching 7 bases. The CDR3 extends over 14 amino acids. Germline-derived CDR1 and CDR2 are SGHTA and FQGNSA. The junction had 5 bases not matched to a gene; V was cut back by 5 bases and J by 2 bases. In nucleotides, the CDR3 is TGTGCCAGCAGCCGCAGACAGGGTAACACTGAAGCTTTCTTT. Its protein product is CASSRRQGNTEAFF.

The CDR3 loop reads CASSQRGMNYGYTF. Written as DNA, the CDR3 is TGTGCCAGCAGCCAACGAGGGATGAACTATGGCTACACCTTC. The rearrangement uses TRBV4-2 and TRBJ1-2; D ambiguous. The V end was cut by 2 bases, the J end by 2 bases, with 9 bases between. CDR1 and CDR2 (germline): LGHNA, YNFKEQ. CDR3 length: 14 residues.

The chain joins TRBV7-6 to TRBJ1-5; unclear D gene. Trimming took 2 bases from V and 0 from J, leaving 14 bases between them. CDR1 SGHVS and CDR2 FNYEAQ come from the germline V gene. The CDR3 length is 17 residues. CDR3 protein: CASSLLRAEASNQPQHF. The CDR3 DNA reads TGTGCCAGCAGCTTACTCCGGGCGGAGGCTAGCAATCAGCCCCAGCATTTT.

This chain joins TRBV5-6 and TRBJ1-1; 7 nucleotides match TRBD1. The CDR3 covers 12 residues. V lost 2 bases to trimming and J lost 5 bases; unmatched junction nucleotides: 0. CDR1 is SGHDT and CDR2 is YYEEEE in the germline V gene. The chain's CDR3 is CASSLQGTEAFF. The CDR3 DNA sequence: TGTGCCAGCAGCTTACAGGGGACTGAAGCTTTCTTT.

The chain recombines TRBV9 with TRBJ2-2, with D perhaps TRBD1 (5 bases). The V end was cut by 0 bases, the J end by 5 bases, with 5 bases between. Germline loops: CDR1 SGDLS, CDR2 YYNGEE. The CDR3 length is 13 residues. In nucleotides, the CDR3 is TGTGCCAGCAGCGTAGACAGGACCGGGGAGCTGTTTTTT. Residues: CASSVDRTGELFF.

V usage is TRBV4-1 and J usage is TRBJ2-7; 7 bases fit TRBD2. J gave up 5 bases and V 0 bases, and 4 bases lay outside the gene matches. The CDR3 has 14 amino acids. The germline V gene encodes CDR1 MGHRA and CDR2 YSYEKL. Here the CDR3 DNA reads TGCGCCAGCAGCCAAGACGGGGGGAGAGACGAGCAGTACTTC. The encoded protein is CASSQDGGRDEQYF.

This sequence joins TRBV5-1 and TRBJ2-5; 8 bases match TRBD2. Germline V gene data show CDR1 as SGHRS and CDR2 as YFSETQ. V shed 3 bases, J shed 4 bases, and the junction held 8 bases outside the gene matches. This CDR3 is 15 amino acids long. The CDR3 reads CASSSSGTRGETQYF. CDR3 sequence (DNA): TGCGCCAGCAGCTCCTCCGGGACTAGAGGAGAGACCCAGTACTTC. Together with reference TRBV5-1 and TRBJ2-5, the CDR3 gives the full variable domain: KAGVTQTPRYLIKTRGQQVTLSCSPISGHRSVSWYQQTPGQGLQFLFEYFSETQRNKGNFPGRFSGRQFSNSRSEMNVSTLELGDSALYLCASSSSGTRGETQYFGPGTRLLVL.

In this sample, this clone turned up a few times. The chain combines TRBV11-2 with TRBJ1-1; 11 bases align to TRBD1. CDR3 length equals 16 residues. The germline V gene encodes CDR1 SGHAT and CDR2 FQNNGV. The junction had 8 bases not matched to a gene; V was cut back by 4 bases and J by 4 bases. CDR3 DNA sequence: TGTGCCAGCAGCTCCCGGGACAGGGGGTTTATCACTGAAGCTTTCTTT. Residues: CASSSRDRGFITEAFF.

The chain carries TRBV28 and TRBJ1-5, with D unclear. The CDR3 has 12 residues. The germline V gene has CDR1 MDHEN and CDR2 SYDVKM. V lost 6 bases and J 10 bases, leaving 13 bases between the germline ends. CDR3: CASRSGSRPQHF. CDR3 in DNA: TGTGCCAGCAGGAGTGGGTCCCGTCCCCAGCATTTT.